This T cell receptor (beta chain) was captured in a study of blood T cell repertoires in COVID-19. At the level of the study: The United States, Italy and Spain provided the acute and convalescent COVID-19 samples. Sample material is recorded as cDNA or gDNA derived from T cells, B-cell-depleted T cells, or PBMCs.

Authors' analysis steps: Nucleated cell counts were estimated from reference gene primer amplification. Clones were sequenced by immunoSEQ multiplex PCR, and TCRdb holds only the in-frame ones, with some missing. V and J calls plus clone size are reproduced from that table; the DNA served to infer D and trimming. Found here are about 78,000 clones, around 91% of them singletons; the top ten hold around 4%. The material sequenced was peripheral blood. This TCR was sampled from a woman aged 80 or over with active or convalescent COVID-19.

This chain's CDR3 is CASSWRGTGGTDTQYF. For the CDR3, the DNA is TGTGCCAGCAGCTGGCGGGGGACAGGGGGCACAGATACGCAGTATTTT. This chain uses TRBV7-2 with TRBJ2-3, with 10 nucleotides matching TRBD1. After removal of 4 bases from V and 1 base from J, the junction contained 5 bases not matched to a gene. Germline V lookup: CDR1 SGHTA, CDR2 FQGNSA. The CDR3 extends over 16 amino acids.